The source of this T cell receptor beta chain is a study of T cells in localized non-small cell lung cancer. Study results and caveats: A median of approximately 54 clones ranked among the top 100 in tumor appeared in adjacent lung. Clonality peaked in uninvolved adjacent lung rather than tumor. An association was observed between higher blood T cell density and longer overall survival.

This clone showed up just once. Its target is not known. Assay: immunoSEQ multiplex PCR; the TCRdb copy retains only in-frame clones and omits some. The table records some 71,000 clones, approximately 84% of them present only once. The ends were cut back, 2 bases at V and 0 bases at J, with 11 bases in the middle. This CDR3 has 16 amino acids. Germline V gene lookup returns CDR1 SGHTA and CDR2 FQGNSA. This receptor was obtained from a female donor of 60 years or more with stage I lung adenocarcinoma. The material sequenced was peripheral blood, taken before any cancer treatment. The chain carries TRBV7-2 and TRBJ1-3; D unclear. In DNA form, the CDR3 reads TGTGCCAGCAGCTTAAGGACGGCGCTCTCTGGAAACACCATATATTTT. Translation: CASSLRTALSGNTIYF.